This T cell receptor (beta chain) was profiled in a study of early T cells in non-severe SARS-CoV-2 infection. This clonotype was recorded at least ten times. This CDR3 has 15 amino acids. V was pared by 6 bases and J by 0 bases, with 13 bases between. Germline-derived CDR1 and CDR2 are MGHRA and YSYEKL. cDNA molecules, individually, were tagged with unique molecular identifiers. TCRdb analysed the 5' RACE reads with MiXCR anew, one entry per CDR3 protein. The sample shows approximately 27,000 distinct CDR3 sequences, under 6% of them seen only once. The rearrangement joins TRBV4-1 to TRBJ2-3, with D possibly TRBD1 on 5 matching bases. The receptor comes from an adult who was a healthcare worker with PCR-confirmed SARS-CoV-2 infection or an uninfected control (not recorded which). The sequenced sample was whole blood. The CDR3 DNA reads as TGCGCCAGCAGTATGGCAGGGTTAAGCACAGATACGCAGTATTTT. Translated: CASSMAGLSTDTQYF.